A selection of T cell receptor beta chains follows, all from one sample in a study of T cells in Graves' hyperthyroidism and ophthalmopathy. TCRdb analysed the multiplex PCR reads with MiXCR anew, one entry per CDR3 protein. The sample lists 200,000 to 300,000 distinct CDR3 sequences, about 24% occurring once. Sequenced sample: blood. These TCRs come from a woman aged 40-49 years with Graves' ophthalmopathy. Both conserved end residues are part of each CDR3. D genes are given only for firm matches. Only part of the rows carry a size: once, few, many, or a class if the clone is expanded.

length,size,V,D,J,CDR3,DNA
14,few,TRBV12-3/TRBV12-4,-,TRBJ2-7,CASSRLDKIYEQYF,TGTGCCAGCAGCAGGCTGGACAAAATCTACGAGCAGTACTTC
12,many,TRBV10-2,-,TRBJ2-7,CASSLQGPEQYF,TGCGCCAGCAGTTTGCAGGGCCCCGAGCAGTACTTC
14,-,TRBV15,TRBD1,TRBJ2-5,CATSRGTGKETQYF,TGTGCCACCAGCAGAGGGACAGGGAAGGAGACCCAGTACTTC
16,many,TRBV28,TRBD2,TRBJ2-3,CASSSILAGGGDTQYF,TGTGCCAGCAGCTCGATTCTAGCGGGAGGTGGGGATACGCAGTATTTT
12,few,TRBV6-1,TRBD1,TRBJ2-4,CASSNRGNIQYF,TGTGCCAGCAGCAACAGGGGTAACATTCAGTACTTC
10,-,TRBV10-3,-,TRBJ2-7,CAIRAYEQYF,TGTGCCATCCGGGCCTACGAGCAGTACTTC
13,-,TRBV7-2,-,TRBJ2-5,CASSLVKEETQYF,TGTGCCAGCAGCTTAGTAAAGGAAGAGACCCAGTACTTC
14,-,TRBV6-1,-,TRBJ1-1,CASLGRGANTEAFF,TGTGCCAGCCTCGGGAGAGGGGCGAACACTGAAGCTTTCTTT
15,many,TRBV6-1,TRBD1,TRBJ2-5,CASSELGTGRETQYF,TGTGCCAGCAGTGAGCTGGGGACAGGGAGAGAGACCCAGTACTTC
15,many,TRBV27,-,TRBJ1-2,CASRDPGGSRDGYTF,TGTGCCAGCAGAGACCCGGGAGGCTCACGGGATGGCTACACCTTC
14,many,TRBV12-3/TRBV12-4,TRBD1,TRBJ2-7,CASSWTGGSNEQYF,TGTGCCAGCAGTTGGACAGGGGGCTCGAACGAGCAGTACTTC
14,-,TRBV7-9,-,TRBJ2-7,CASSSSALVGEQYF,TGTGCCAGCAGCTCCAGTGCCCTAGTTGGCGAGCAGTACTTC
16,many,TRBV28,TRBD1,TRBJ2-5,CASRTSDRPRSETQYF,TGTGCCAGCAGAACCTCGGACAGGCCCCGCAGCGAGACCCAGTACTTC
18,many,TRBV3-1,TRBD2,TRBJ2-7,CASSQGVGLAGRNYEQYF,TGTGCCAGCAGCCAGGGGGTGGGGCTAGCGGGAAGAAACTACGAGCAGTACTTC
14,many,TRBV30,-,TRBJ1-2,CAWTLLSKNYGYTF,TGTGCCTGGACTCTCCTGTCCAAGAACTATGGCTACACCTTC
12,many,TRBV20-1,-,TRBJ1-6,CSARETGSPLHF,TGCAGTGCTAGAGAAACAGGTTCACCCCTCCACTTT
13,many,TRBV29-1,-,TRBJ2-5,CSVERSDLRTQYF,TGCAGCGTTGAGCGGAGCGACCTTCGGACCCAGTACTTC
16,many,TRBV15,-,TRBJ1-2,CATSRDGVRKNYGYTF,TGTGCCACCAGCAGAGATGGGGTCAGGAAAAACTATGGCTACACCTTC
15,few,TRBV2,-,TRBJ2-7,CASSEGRGASYEQYF,TGTGCCAGCAGTGAAGGTAGGGGGGCTTCCTACGAGCAGTACTTC
17,many,TRBV15,-,TRBJ2-5,CATSRGQGGAIQETQYF,TGTGCCACCAGCAGAGGTCAAGGGGGAGCGATCCAAGAGACCCAGTACTTC
14,many,TRBV7-8,-,TRBJ2-7,CASSLGRQAYEQYF,TGTGCCAGCAGCTTAGGTCGCCAGGCCTACGAGCAGTACTTC
14,many,TRBV12-3/TRBV12-4,TRBD1,TRBJ2-2,CASNRQGSTGELFF,TGTGCCAGCAATCGACAGGGGAGCACCGGGGAGCTGTTTTTT
14,many,TRBV28,TRBD1,TRBJ1-1,CASSTGQGATEAFF,TGTGCCAGCAGTACCGGACAGGGGGCTACTGAAGCTTTCTTT
12,many,TRBV6-5,-,TRBJ1-2,CASSSLNYGYTF,TGTGCCAGCAGTTCCCTTAACTATGGCTACACCTTC
17,many,TRBV11-3,TRBD2,TRBJ2-7,CASSLFHPSGRFYEQYF,TGTGCCAGCAGCTTATTTCATCCGAGCGGGAGGTTCTACGAGCAGTACTTC
16,many,TRBV28,-,TRBJ2-7,CASSSSRGVFSYEQYF,TGTGCCAGCAGTTCCTCCAGGGGGGTCTTCTCCTACGAGCAGTACTTC
15,-,TRBV28,TRBD1,TRBJ2-7,CASSLTGGLAYEQYF,TGTGCCAGCAGTCTTACAGGGGGCCTGGCCTACGAGCAGTACTTC
12,-,TRBV7-9,-,TRBJ2-7,CASSQNAVEQYF,TGTGCCAGCAGCCAAAATGCGGTCGAGCAGTACTTC
14,many,TRBV6-4,-,TRBJ2-2,CASNRRGNTGELFF,TGTGCCAGCAACCGACGGGGGAACACCGGGGAGCTGTTTTTT
15,-,TRBV9,TRBD2,TRBJ2-5,CASSVTSGSHETQYF,TGTGCCAGCAGCGTGACTAGCGGGAGCCATGAGACCCAGTACTTC
14,many,TRBV19,-,TRBJ2-7,CASSIAAGTYEQYF,TGTGCCAGTAGTATAGCCGCCGGGACCTACGAGCAGTACTTC
12,many,TRBV20-1,-,TRBJ2-5,CSAPDPQETQYF,TGCAGTGCCCCGGACCCGCAAGAGACCCAGTACTTC
14,many,TRBV20-1,-,TRBJ2-5,CSAREGGGQETQYF,TGCAGTGCTAGAGAGGGCGGAGGGCAAGAGACCCAGTACTTC
17,many,TRBV24-1,TRBD2,TRBJ2-1,CATSGLAGGGAYNEQFF,TGTGCCACATCGGGACTAGCGGGAGGGGGGGCTTACAATGAGCAGTTCTTC
15,many,TRBV25-1,TRBD1,TRBJ1-1,CASSETGQLNTEAFF,TGTGCCAGCAGTGAAACGGGACAGTTGAACACTGAAGCTTTCTTT
10,-,TRBV29-1,-,TRBJ2-5,CSVESETQYF,TGCAGCGTTGAATCCGAGACCCAGTACTTC
12,-,TRBV28,-,TRBJ1-1,CASSVPRAESFF,TGTGCCAGCAGTGTACCCCGGGCAGAGTCTTTCTTT